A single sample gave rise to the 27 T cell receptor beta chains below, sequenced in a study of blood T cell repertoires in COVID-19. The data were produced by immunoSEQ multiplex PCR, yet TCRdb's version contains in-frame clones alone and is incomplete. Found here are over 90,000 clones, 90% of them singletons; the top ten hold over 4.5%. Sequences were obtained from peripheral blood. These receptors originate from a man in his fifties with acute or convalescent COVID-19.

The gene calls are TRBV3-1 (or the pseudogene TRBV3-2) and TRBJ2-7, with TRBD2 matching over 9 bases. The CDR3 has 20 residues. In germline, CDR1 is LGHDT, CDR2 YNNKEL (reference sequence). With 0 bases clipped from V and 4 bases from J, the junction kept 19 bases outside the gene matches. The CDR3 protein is CASSQDRWQYPSGANYEQYF. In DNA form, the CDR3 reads TGTGCCAGCAGCCAAGATAGATGGCAGTATCCTAGCGGGGCCAATTACGAGCAGTACTTC.

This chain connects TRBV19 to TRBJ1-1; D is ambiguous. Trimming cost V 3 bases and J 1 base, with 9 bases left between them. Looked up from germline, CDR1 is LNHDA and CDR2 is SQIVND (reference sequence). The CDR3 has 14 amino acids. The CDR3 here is CASSMADSNTEAFF. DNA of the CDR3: TGTGCCAGTAGTATGGCGGATTCGAACACTGAAGCTTTCTTT.

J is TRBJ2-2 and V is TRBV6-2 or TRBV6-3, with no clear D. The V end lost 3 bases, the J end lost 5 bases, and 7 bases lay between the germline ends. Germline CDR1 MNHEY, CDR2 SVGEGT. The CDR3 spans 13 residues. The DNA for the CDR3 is TGTGCCAGCAGTTATTCGGGTACCGGGGAGCTGTTTTTT. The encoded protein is CASSYSGTGELFF.

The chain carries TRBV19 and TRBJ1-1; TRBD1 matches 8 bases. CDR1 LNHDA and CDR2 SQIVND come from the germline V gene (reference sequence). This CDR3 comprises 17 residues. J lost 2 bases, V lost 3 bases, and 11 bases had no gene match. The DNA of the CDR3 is TGTGCCAGTAGTATCGTTGCAGGGGGCTTTTACAACACTGAAGCTTTCTTT. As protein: CASSIVAGGFYNTEAFF.

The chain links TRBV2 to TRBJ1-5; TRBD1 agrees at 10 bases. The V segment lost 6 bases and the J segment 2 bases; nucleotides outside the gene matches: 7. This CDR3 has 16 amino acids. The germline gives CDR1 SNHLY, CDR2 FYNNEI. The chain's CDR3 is CASSRDRGGGNQPQHF. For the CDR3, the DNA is TGTGCCAGCAGCCGGGACAGGGGTGGTGGCAATCAGCCCCAGCATTTT.

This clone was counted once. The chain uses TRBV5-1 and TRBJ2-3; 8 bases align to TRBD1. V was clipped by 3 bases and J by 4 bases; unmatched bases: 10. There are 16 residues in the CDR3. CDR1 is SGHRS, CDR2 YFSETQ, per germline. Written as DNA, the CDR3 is TGCGCCAGCAGCTCAATCGGACAGGGAATGTCAGATACGCAGTATTTT. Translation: CASSSIGQGMSDTQYF.

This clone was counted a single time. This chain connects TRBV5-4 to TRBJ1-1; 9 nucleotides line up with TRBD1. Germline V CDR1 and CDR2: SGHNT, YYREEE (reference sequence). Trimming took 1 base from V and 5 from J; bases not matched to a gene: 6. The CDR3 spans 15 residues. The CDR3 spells CASSLTGTGRTEAFF. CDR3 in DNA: TGTGCCAGCAGCTTGACCGGGACAGGGCGGACTGAAGCTTTCTTT.

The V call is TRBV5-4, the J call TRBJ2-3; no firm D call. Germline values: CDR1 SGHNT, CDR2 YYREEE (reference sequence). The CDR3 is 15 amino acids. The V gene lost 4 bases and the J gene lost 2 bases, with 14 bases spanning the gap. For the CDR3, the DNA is TGTGCCAGCAGCCCTGTGCTAGTCCCCACAGATACGCAGTATTTT. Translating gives CASSPVLVPTDTQYF.

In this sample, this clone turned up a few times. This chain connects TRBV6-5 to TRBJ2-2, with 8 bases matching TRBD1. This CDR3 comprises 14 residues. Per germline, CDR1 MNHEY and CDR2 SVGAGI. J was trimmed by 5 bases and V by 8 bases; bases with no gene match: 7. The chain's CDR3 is CASQTGVWTGELFF. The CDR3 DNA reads TGTGCCAGCCAGACAGGGGTATGGACCGGGGAGCTGTTTTTT.

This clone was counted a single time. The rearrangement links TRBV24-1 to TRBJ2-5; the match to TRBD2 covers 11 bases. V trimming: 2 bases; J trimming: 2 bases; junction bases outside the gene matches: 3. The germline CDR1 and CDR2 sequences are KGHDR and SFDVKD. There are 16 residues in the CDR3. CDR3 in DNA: TGTGCCACCAGTGATTCGGGACTAGCGGCACAAGAGACCCAGTACTTC. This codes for CATSDSGLAAQETQYF.

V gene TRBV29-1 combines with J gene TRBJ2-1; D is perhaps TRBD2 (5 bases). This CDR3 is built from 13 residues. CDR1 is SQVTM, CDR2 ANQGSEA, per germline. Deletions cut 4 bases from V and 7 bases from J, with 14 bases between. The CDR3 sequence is CSVASGMGNEQFF. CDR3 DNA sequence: TGCAGCGTTGCATCCGGGATGGGGAATGAGCAGTTCTTC.

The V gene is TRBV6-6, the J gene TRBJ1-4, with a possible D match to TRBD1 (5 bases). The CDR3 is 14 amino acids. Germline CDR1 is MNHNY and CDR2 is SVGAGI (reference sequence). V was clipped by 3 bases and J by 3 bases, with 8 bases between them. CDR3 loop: CASSYGGANEKLFF. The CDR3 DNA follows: TGTGCCAGCAGTTATGGGGGGGCTAATGAAAAACTGTTTTTT.

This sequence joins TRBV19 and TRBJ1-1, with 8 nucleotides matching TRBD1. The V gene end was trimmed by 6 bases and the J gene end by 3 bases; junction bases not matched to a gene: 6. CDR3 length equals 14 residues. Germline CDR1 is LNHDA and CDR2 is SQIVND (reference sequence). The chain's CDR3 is CASRNRGRDTEAFF. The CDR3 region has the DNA TGTGCCAGTAGGAACAGGGGGAGGGACACTGAAGCTTTCTTT.

DNA for the CDR3: TGTGCCAGCAGCTCTACAGGGGAGGGCTACACCTTC. It yields the protein CASSSTGEGYTF. V gene TRBV7-9 combines with J gene TRBJ1-2; 7 bases map to TRBD1. The germline V gene has CDR1 SEHNR and CDR2 FQNEAQ (reference sequence). The CDR3 is 12 amino acids. J was trimmed by 8 bases and V by 4 bases; bases with no gene match: 4.

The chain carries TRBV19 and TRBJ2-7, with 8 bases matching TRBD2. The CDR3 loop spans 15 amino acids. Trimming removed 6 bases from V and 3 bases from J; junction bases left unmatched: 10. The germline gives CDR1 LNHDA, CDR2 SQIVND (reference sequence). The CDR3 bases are TGTGCCAGTAGCTCTGCGGGAGGTGCTTTCTACGAGCAGTACTTC. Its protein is CASSSAGGAFYEQYF. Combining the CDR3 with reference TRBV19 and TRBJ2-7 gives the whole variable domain DGGITQSPKYLFRKEGQNVTLSCEQNLNHDAMYWYRQDPGQGLRLIYYSQIVNDFQKGDIAEGYSVSREKKESFPLTVTSAQKNPTAFYLCASSSAGGAFYEQYFGPGTRLTVT.

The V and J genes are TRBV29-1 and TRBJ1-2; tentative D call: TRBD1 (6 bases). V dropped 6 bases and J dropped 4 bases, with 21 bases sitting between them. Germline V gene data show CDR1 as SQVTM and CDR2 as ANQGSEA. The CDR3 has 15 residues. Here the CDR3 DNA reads TGCAGCGTACCACGGGGGAGGGGGGTTGTCTATGGCTACACCTTC. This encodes CSVPRGRGVVYGYTF.

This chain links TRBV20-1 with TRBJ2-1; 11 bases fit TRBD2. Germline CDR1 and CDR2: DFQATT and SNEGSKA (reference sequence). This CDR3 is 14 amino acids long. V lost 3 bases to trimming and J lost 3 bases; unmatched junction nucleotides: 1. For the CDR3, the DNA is TGCAGTGCTAGTGGGACTAGCGGCTACAATGAGCAGTTCTTC. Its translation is CSASGTSGYNEQFF.

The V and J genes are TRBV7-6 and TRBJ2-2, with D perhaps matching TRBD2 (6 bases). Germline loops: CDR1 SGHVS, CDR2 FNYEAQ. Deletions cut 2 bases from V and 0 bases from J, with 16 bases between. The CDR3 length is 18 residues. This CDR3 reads CASSLFFTGTPNTGELFF. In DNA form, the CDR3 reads TGTGCCAGCAGCTTATTCTTTACGGGGACTCCGAACACCGGGGAGCTGTTTTTT.

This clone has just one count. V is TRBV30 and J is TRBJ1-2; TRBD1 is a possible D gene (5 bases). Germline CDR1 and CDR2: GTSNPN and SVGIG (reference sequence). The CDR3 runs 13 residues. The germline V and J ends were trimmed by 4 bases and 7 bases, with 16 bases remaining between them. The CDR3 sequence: CAWTWGGGTGYTF. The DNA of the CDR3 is TGTGCCTGGACTTGGGGCGGCGGGACTGGCTACACCTTC.

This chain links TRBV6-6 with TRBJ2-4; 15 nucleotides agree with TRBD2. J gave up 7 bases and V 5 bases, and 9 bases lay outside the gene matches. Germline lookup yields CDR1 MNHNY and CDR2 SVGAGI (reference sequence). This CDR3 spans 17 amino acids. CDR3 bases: TGTGCCAGCAGTCCCCGGACTAGCGGGAGGGCGAAGAACATTCAGTACTTC. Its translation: CASSPRTSGRAKNIQYF.

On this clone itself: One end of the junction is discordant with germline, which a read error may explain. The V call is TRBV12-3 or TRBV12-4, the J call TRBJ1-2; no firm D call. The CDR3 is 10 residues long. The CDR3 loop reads CASSSGIAAF. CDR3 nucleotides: TGTGCCAGCAGTTCCGGGATTGCAGCCTTC.

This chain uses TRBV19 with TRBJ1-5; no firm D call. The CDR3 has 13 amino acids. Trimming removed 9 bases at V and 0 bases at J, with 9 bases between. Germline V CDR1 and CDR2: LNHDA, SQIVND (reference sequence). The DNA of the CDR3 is TGTGCCAGCGACTTCTATAGCAATCAGCCCCAGCATTTT. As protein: CASDFYSNQPQHF.

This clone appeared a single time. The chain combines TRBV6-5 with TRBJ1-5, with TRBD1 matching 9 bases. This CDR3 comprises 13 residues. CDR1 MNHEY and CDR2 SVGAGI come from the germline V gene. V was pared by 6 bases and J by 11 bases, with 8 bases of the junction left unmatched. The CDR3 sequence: CASRKGQGMTQHF. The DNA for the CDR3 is TGTGCCAGCAGGAAAGGACAGGGGATGACCCAGCATTTT.

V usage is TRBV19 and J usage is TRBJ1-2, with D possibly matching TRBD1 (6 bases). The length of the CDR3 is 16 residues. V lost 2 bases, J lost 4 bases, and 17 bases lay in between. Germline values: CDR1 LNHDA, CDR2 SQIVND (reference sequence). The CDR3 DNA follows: TGTGCCAGTAGTATAAAAGGCCAGGGGATCGGCTATGGCTACACCTTC. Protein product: CASSIKGQGIGYGYTF.

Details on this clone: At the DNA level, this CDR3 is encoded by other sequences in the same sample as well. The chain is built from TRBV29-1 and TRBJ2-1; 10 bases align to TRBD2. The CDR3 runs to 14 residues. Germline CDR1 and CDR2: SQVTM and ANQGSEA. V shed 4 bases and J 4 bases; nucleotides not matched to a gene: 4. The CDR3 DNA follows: TGCAGCGTTGGACTAGCGGGCTTGTACAATGAGCAGTTCTTC. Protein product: CSVGLAGLYNEQFF.

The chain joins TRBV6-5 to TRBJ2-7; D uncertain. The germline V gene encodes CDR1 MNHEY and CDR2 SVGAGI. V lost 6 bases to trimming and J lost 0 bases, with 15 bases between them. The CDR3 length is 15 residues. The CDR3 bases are TGTGCCAGCAGCCTATACCACTCGAGCTCCTACGAGCAGTACTTC. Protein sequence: CASSLYHSSSYEQYF.

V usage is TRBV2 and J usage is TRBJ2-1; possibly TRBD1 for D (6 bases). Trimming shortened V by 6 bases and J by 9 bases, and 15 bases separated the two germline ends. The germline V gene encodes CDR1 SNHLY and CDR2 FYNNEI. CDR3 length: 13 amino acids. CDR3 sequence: CASSETGFGEQFF. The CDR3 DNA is TGTGCCAGCAGCGAAACAGGGTTCGGTGAGCAGTTCTTC.